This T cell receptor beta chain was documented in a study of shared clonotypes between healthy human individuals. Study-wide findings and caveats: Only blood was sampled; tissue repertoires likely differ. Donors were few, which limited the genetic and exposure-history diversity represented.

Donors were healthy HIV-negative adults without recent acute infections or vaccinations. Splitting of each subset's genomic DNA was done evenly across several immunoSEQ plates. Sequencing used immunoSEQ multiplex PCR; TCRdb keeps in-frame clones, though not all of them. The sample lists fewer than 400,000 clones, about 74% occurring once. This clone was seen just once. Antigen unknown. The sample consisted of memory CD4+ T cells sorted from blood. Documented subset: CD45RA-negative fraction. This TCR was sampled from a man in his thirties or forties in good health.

In nucleotides, the CDR3 is TGTGCCAGCAGTGAATCCTTTGCTGGGGCCAACGTCCTGACTTTC. It translates to CASSESFAGANVLTF. This chain connects TRBV25-1 to TRBJ2-6; D unclear. V lost 1 base, J lost 2 bases, and 6 bases lay in between. Germline V gene data show CDR1 as MGHDK and CDR2 as SYGVNS. CDR3 length equals 15 residues.